The 24 T cell receptor beta chains in this list originate from one sample, sequenced in a study of blood T cell repertoires in COVID-19. Clones were read by immunoSEQ multiplex PCR, and TCRdb kept only the in-frame ones, dropping some. The data show approximately 70,000 clones, approximately 89% seen once. The specimen was peripheral blood. These receptors were obtained from a man aged 50-59 years with COVID-19, enrolled during active disease.

J is TRBJ2-3 and V is TRBV18; 7 positions agree with TRBD2. V trimming: 1 base; J trimming: 5 bases; junction bases outside the gene matches: 6. The CDR3 has 15 residues. Germline CDR1 is KGHSH and CDR2 is LQKENI. The CDR3 spells CASSPLSGKGDTQYF. DNA for the CDR3: TGTGCCAGCTCACCACTCAGCGGGAAGGGAGATACGCAGTATTTT.

V and J are TRBV19 and TRBJ2-1, with D tentatively TRBD2 (6 bases). V lost 4 bases and J 7 bases, leaving 17 bases between the germline ends. From germline, CDR1 is LNHDA and CDR2 SQIVND (reference sequence). The CDR3 length is 15 residues. The CDR3 protein is CASSTLGSLGNEQFF. In DNA, the CDR3 is TGTGCCAGTAGTACCCTCGGGAGTTTGGGGAATGAGCAGTTCTTC. Using reference TRBV19 and TRBJ2-1 for the parts outside the CDR3, the full variable domain is DGGITQSPKYLFRKEGQNVTLSCEQNLNHDAMYWYRQDPGQGLRLIYYSQIVNDFQKGDIAEGYSVSREKKESFPLTVTSAQKNPTAFYLCASSTLGSLGNEQFFGPGTRLTVL.

The J gene is TRBJ1-1, the V gene TRBV7-9; 8 bases line up with TRBD1. This CDR3 is 15 amino acids long. The V segment lost 2 bases and the J segment 3 bases; nucleotides outside the gene matches: 5. Germline CDR1 and CDR2: SEHNR and FQNEAQ (reference sequence). For the CDR3, the DNA is TGTGCCAGCAGCTTAAGGACAGGGCTGTACACTGAAGCTTTCTTT. Protein sequence: CASSLRTGLYTEAFF. The full variable domain, completed using reference TRBV7-9 and TRBJ1-1, is DTGVSQNPRHKITKRGQNVTFRCDPISEHNRLYWYRQTLGQGPEFLTYFQNEAQLEKSRLLSDRFSAERPKGSFSTLEIQRTEQGDSAMYLCASSLRTGLYTEAFFGQGTRLTVV.

V is TRBV7-6 and J is TRBJ1-1, with D perhaps matching TRBD1 (5 bases). The CDR3 length is 15 residues. The germline V gene encodes CDR1 SGHVS and CDR2 FNYEAQ. V was pared by 5 bases and J by 0 bases, with 13 bases between. CDR3 amino acids: CASSRDRALNTEAFF. DNA for the CDR3: TGTGCCAGCAGCAGAGACAGAGCATTGAACACTGAAGCTTTCTTT.

This chain connects TRBV9 to TRBJ1-2; TRBD1 is a possible D gene (5 bases). Trimming left V 4 bases short and J 9 bases short, with 13 bases between. Germline lookup yields CDR1 SGDLS and CDR2 YYNGEE. The CDR3 sequence is 12 residues long. The CDR3 DNA is TGTGCCAGCAGCCCCGACAGCTCTCGCTACACCTTC. This gives the protein CASSPDSSRYTF.

The chain combines TRBV19 with TRBJ2-2, with 11 nucleotides matching TRBD1. The CDR3 extends over 14 amino acids. Losses at the gene ends were 5 bases for V and 5 bases for J; bases not matched to a gene: 1. Germline V CDR1 and CDR2: LNHDA, SQIVND (reference sequence). The CDR3 nucleotides are TGTGCCAGTAGTGGGACAGGGGGGACCGGGGAGCTGTTTTTT. Its protein is CASSGTGGTGELFF.

The rearrangement links TRBV2 to TRBJ2-3; tentatively, D is TRBD2 (6 bases). The CDR3 contains 13 residues. Trimming cost V 8 bases and J 4 bases, with 13 bases left between them. From germline, CDR1 is SNHLY and CDR2 FYNNEI. The CDR3 DNA sequence: TGTGCCAGCGGCGGGACCGGGGCAGATACGCAGTATTTT. This sequence encodes CASGGTGADTQYF.

This sequence joins TRBV5-1 and TRBJ2-2, with D tentatively TRBD1 (6 bases). Trimming left V 4 bases short and J 1 base short, with 11 bases between. CDR3 length: 15 amino acids. Germline V gene sequence: CDR1 SGHRS, CDR2 YFSETQ. In nucleotides, the CDR3 is TGCGCCAGCAGCGCGGACAGCCTGAACACCGGGGAGCTGTTTTTT. Translated: CASSADSLNTGELFF.

The rearrangement uses TRBV6-5 and TRBJ2-1; D is unresolved. Germline V lookup: CDR1 MNHEY, CDR2 SVGAGI. The ends were cut back, 7 bases at V and 8 bases at J, with 9 bases in the middle. The CDR3 covers 11 residues. CDR3 sequence reads: CASTLAHEQFF. DNA for the CDR3: TGTGCCAGCACCCTGGCCCATGAGCAGTTCTTC.

The chain uses TRBV6-4 and TRBJ2-1, with TRBD2 matching 8 bases. Germline V gene sequence: CDR1 MRHNA, CDR2 SNTAGT. The CDR3 contains 15 residues. V shed 0 bases, J shed 4 bases, and the junction held 2 bases outside the gene matches. In nucleotides, the CDR3 is TGTGCCAGCAGTGACTCCGGCGGGGGGTACAATGAGCAGTTCTTC. Protein: CASSDSGGGYNEQFF.

V is TRBV10-3 and J is TRBJ2-7; 8 nucleotides match TRBD1. V lost 3 bases and J lost 6; bases outside the gene matches: 10. This CDR3 region has 15 residues. In germline, CDR1 is ENHRY, CDR2 SYGVKD. The CDR3 loop reads CAISDGDRRFGEQYF. The CDR3 DNA reads TGTGCCATCAGTGATGGGGACAGGCGTTTCGGCGAGCAGTACTTC.

V usage is TRBV7-9 and J usage is TRBJ2-3; 7 nucleotides align to TRBD2. The CDR3 has 16 residues. After removal of 0 bases from V and 4 bases from J, the junction contained 7 bases not matched to a gene. Germline V gene lookup returns CDR1 SEHNR and CDR2 FQNEAQ (reference sequence). CDR3 DNA sequence: TGTGCCAGCAGCTTAGCGCAGGGAGGGTTCTCAGATACGCAGTATTTT. Translating gives CASSLAQGGFSDTQYF.

In this sample, this clone turned up once. The V and J genes are TRBV4-3 and TRBJ2-7; 16 bases map to TRBD2. The length of the CDR3 is 16 residues. V dropped 4 bases and J dropped 3; count of bases not matched to a gene: 3. Germline loops: CDR1 LGHNA, CDR2 YSLEER. The CDR3 nucleotides read TGCGCCAGCAGCCGAGGGACTAGCGGGGGGGGCTACGAGCAGTACTTC. Its translation: CASSRGTSGGGYEQYF.

The rearrangement joins TRBV2 to TRBJ1-2; no reliable D call. The germline V gene has CDR1 SNHLY and CDR2 FYNNEI. The CDR3 sequence is 14 residues long. Between the trimmed V and J ends, which lost 6 bases and 5 bases, there was a span of 16 bases. The CDR3 is CASSQTRELYGYTF. The CDR3 DNA sequence: TGTGCCAGCAGCCAAACAAGGGAGTTGTATGGCTACACCTTC.

V and J are TRBV6-2 or TRBV6-3 and TRBJ2-7; D uncertain. Germline lookup yields CDR1 MNHEY and CDR2 SVGEGT. This CDR3 is 13 amino acids long. The V end lost 1 base, the J end lost 6 bases, and 10 bases lay between the germline ends. The CDR3: CASSYYGSSEQYF. In DNA, the CDR3 is TGTGCCAGCAGTTACTATGGTAGCAGCGAGCAGTACTTC.

This clone was recorded a few times. The genes are TRBV28 and TRBJ2-5; 14 bases align to TRBD2. Germline CDR1 and CDR2: MDHEN and SYDVKM. J was trimmed by 5 bases and V by 2 bases; bases with no gene match: 10. The CDR3 has 18 amino acids. The CDR3 DNA follows: TGTGCCAGCAGTTTACCACCGGGACTAGCGGGAGTAGTGGAGACCCAGTACTTC. Its translation: CASSLPPGLAGVVETQYF.

This chain links TRBV30 with TRBJ2-3, with TRBD2 as a possible D gene (5 bases). The ends were cut back, 3 bases at V and 1 base at J, with 11 bases in the middle. CDR1 GTSNPN and CDR2 SVGIG come from the germline V gene (reference sequence). The length of the CDR3 is 14 residues. CDR3 nucleotide sequence: TGTGCCTGGAGGTCGAGGGTCCGCACAGATACGCAGTATTTT. Translated: CAWRSRVRTDTQYF.

As concerns this clone: The junction departs from germline at one end; a sequencing error may be responsible. The chain joins TRBV7-9 to TRBJ1-2; the D is unclear. This CDR3 region has 14 residues. Germline values: CDR1 SEHNR, CDR2 FQNEAQ (reference sequence). The CDR3 DNA sequence: TGTGCCAGCAGTTTAGCCGCTTTGGAGACTGGCTACACCTTC. The encoded protein is CASSLAALETGYTF.

The chain uses TRBV30 and TRBJ1-2, with D perhaps matching TRBD1 (5 bases). The CDR3 is 17 amino acids. Between the trimmed V and J ends, which lost 0 bases and 6 bases, there was a span of 23 bases. Per the germline V gene, CDR1 is GTSNPN and CDR2 is SVGIG (reference sequence). DNA of the CDR3: TGTGCCTGGAGTGTAGCTTTCGGGGGTCAGGGTGTGAATGGCTACACCTTC. As protein: CAWSVAFGGQGVNGYTF.

The chain uses TRBV2 and TRBJ2-4; possibly TRBD1 for D (6 bases). V gave up 7 bases and J gave up 2 bases, with 18 bases separating them. Germline CDR1 reads SNHLY; CDR2 reads FYNNEI. The CDR3 spans 16 residues. The DNA for the CDR3 is TGTGCCAGCAAGAGCACAGGGATCGGTTCCAAAAACATTCAGTACTTC. This translates into CASKSTGIGSKNIQYF.

This rearrangement joins TRBV28 to TRBJ2-7, with a possible D match to TRBD2 (6 bases). Germline-derived CDR1 and CDR2 are MDHEN and SYDVKM. V lost 4 bases and J 2 bases, leaving 12 bases between the germline ends. The CDR3 totals 14 residues. This CDR3 is CASSYSGTPYEQYF. For the CDR3, the DNA is TGTGCCAGCAGTTATAGCGGAACTCCCTACGAGCAGTACTTC.

This clone appeared a single time. This chain links TRBV6-2 or TRBV6-3 with TRBJ2-7; TRBD1 aligns across 10 bases. Per the germline V gene, CDR1 is MNHEY and CDR2 is SVGEGT. Trimming at V came to 6 bases and at J to 2 bases, leaving 7 bases not matched to a gene. CDR3 length equals 15 residues. CDR3 sequence (DNA): TGTGCCAGCAGCCCGGGACAGGGGATAACCTACGAGCAGTACTTC. Translation gives CASSPGQGITYEQYF.

V and J are TRBV7-9 and TRBJ2-1; D unresolved. Germline V gene data show CDR1 as SEHNR and CDR2 as FQNEAQ (reference sequence). V was cut by 4 bases and J by 3 bases, with 16 bases left in between. This CDR3 comprises 16 residues. In DNA, the CDR3 is TGTGCCAGCAGCTCAGGATCCGGAATTTTCTACAATGAGCAGTTCTTC. This gives the protein CASSSGSGIFYNEQFF.

This clone was seen only once. The chain links TRBV27 to TRBJ1-5, with D unclear. The V end lost 4 bases, the J end lost 4 bases, and 8 bases lay between the germline ends. This CDR3 contains 13 residues. Per the germline V gene, CDR1 is MNHEY and CDR2 is SMNVEV (reference sequence). CDR3 region: CASSYTGNQPQHF. DNA of the CDR3: TGTGCCAGCAGTTACACGGGAAATCAGCCCCAGCATTTT.